The sequence of this T cell receptor (beta chain) was determined in a study of blood T cell repertoires in COVID-19. For the study at large: There were acute and convalescent COVID-19 samples, and they came from the United States, Italy and Spain.

As processed by the authors: Estimation of nucleated cell counts relied on the amplification of reference gene primers. Generated by immunoSEQ multiplex PCR, the TCRdb table keeps only in-frame clones and is missing some. V, J and clone size were drawn from that table, and D and trimming were deduced from the DNA. The data show 250,000 to 300,000 clones, about 90% seen once. CDR1 and CDR2 (germline): LNHNV, YYDKDF (reference sequence). Trimming pared 8 bases from V and 7 bases from J, leaving 14 bases between. The CDR3 covers 13 residues. Specimen: peripheral blood. The sequence derives from a woman in her fifties or sixties who had recovered from COVID-19. V gene TRBV15 combines with J gene TRBJ1-4, with D possibly matching TRBD1 (6 bases). CDR3 sequence (DNA): TGTGCCACCGGGCGGGGGGCTGGTGAAAAACTGTTTTTT. It codes for CATGRGAGEKLFF.